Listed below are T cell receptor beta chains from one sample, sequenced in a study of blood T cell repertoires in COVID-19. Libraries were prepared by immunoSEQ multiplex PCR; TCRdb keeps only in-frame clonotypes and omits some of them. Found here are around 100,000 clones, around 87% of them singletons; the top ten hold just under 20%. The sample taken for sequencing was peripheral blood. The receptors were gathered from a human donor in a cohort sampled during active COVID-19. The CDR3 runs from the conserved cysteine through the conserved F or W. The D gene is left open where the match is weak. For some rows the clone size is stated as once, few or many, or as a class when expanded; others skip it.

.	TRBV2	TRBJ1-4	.	TGTGCCAGCAGGGGCCAGGCAGGGTATAATGAAAAACTGTTTTTT	CASRGQAGYNEKLFF
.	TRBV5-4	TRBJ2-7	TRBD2	TGTGCCAGCAGCTTGGGTACGGGAGGGCGACTACAACCCTACGAGCAGTACTTC	CASSLGTGGRLQPYEQYF
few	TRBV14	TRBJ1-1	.	TGTGCCAGCAGCCAACGACAGCTCAGAAGAGACACTGAAGCTTTCTTT	CASSQRQLRRDTEAFF
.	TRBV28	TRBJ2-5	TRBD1	TGTGCCAGCAGTCCGACAGGGTACCAAGAGACCCAGTACTTC	CASSPTGYQETQYF
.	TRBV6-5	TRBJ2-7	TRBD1	TGTGCCAGCTGGAAGGGACAGGGAGTATCCTACGAGCAGTACTTC	CASWKGQGVSYEQYF
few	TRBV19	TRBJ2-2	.	TGTGCCAGTAGTATTATCGGCGGGGAGCTGTTTTTT	CASSIIGGELFF
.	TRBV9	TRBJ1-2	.	TGTGCCAGCAGCGTACGGTTTGGGGCAGGGGATGGCTACACCTTC	CASSVRFGAGDGYTF
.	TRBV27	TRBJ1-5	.	TGTGCCAGCAGTTTAACGGTCGGTCAGCCCCAGCATTTT	CASSLTVGQPQHF
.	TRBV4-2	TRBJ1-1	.	TGTGCCAGCAGCCAAATTTTGTCCAGGGACACTGAAGCTTTCTTT	CASSQILSRDTEAFF
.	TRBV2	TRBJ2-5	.	TGTGCCAGCAGAGTCGGACAGATCGAAGAGACCCAGTACTTC	CASRVGQIEETQYF
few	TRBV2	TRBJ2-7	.	TGTGCCAGCAGTGTAGAGCGCTACGAGCAGTACTTC	CASSVERYEQYF
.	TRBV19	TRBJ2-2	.	TGTGCCAGTAGTATCAGTCCAATAAACACCGGGGAGCTGTTTTTT	CASSISPINTGELFF
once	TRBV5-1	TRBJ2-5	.	TGCGCCAGCAGCCGAGGAGGGGGCGTCGGCCAAGAGACCCAGTACTTC	CASSRGGGVGQETQYF
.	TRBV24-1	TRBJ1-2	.	TGTGCCACCAGTGATTCAGGGGTGAGCTATGGCTACACCTTC	CATSDSGVSYGYTF
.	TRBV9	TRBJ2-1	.	TGTGCCAGCAGCGCGGGACACTGGCAGTTCTTC	CASSAGHWQFF
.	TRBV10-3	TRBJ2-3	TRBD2	TGTGCCATCAGTGAACTGGGAGCGGGGAGCACAGATACGCAGTATTTT	CAISELGAGSTDTQYF
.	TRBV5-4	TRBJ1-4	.	TGTGCCAGCAGCAGCGGGAGGACCTTAAATGAAAAACTGTTTTTT	CASSSGRTLNEKLFF
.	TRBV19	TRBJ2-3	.	TGTGCCAGTAGCCCCCCCAGGGGACGGGCAGATACGCAGTATTTT	CASSPPRGRADTQYF
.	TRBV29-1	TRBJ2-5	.	TGCAGCGTTGTGCGAGGGAGCGTAGGAGAGACCCAGTACTTC	CSVVRGSVGETQYF
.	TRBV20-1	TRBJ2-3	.	TGCAGTGCTAGTCTTACAGATACGCAGTATTTT	CSASLTDTQYF
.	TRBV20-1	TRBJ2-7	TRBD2	TGCAGTGCTAGTTCCCATAGCGGGAGTGGATCACGGGAGCAGTACTTC	CSASSHSGSGSREQYF
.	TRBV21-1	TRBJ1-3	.	TGTGCCAGCAGCAAAGAACTAGTCTCCTCTGGAAACACCATATATTTT	CASSKELVSSGNTIYF
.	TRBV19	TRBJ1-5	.	TGTGCCAGTAACTCAATCCCACGGACGGGGGTGAGCAATCAGCCCCAGCATTTT	CASNSIPRTGVSNQPQHF
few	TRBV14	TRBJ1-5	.	TGTGCCAGCAGCCCATCAGGGGAGCCCCAGCATTTT	CASSPSGEPQHF
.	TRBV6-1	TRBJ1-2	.	TGTGCCAGCAGTGAAGCGCAACAGGGAAGGTCCCGCTACACCTTC	CASSEAQQGRSRYTF
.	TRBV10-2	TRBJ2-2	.	TGCGCCAGCAGTGAGTCCGCCAGCGGGAACACCGGGGAGCTGTTTTTT	CASSESASGNTGELFF
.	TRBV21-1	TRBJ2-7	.	TGTGCCAGCAGCACCCGGGTTATGTTGCGGGCTGGCGAGCAGTACTTC	CASSTRVMLRAGEQYF
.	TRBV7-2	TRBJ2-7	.	TGTGCCAGCAGCCCCCGGTACGGTGTGCTCTACGAGCAGTACTTC	CASSPRYGVLYEQYF
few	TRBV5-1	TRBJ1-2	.	TGCGCCAGCAGCTTGGGCAGGGACACTAACTATGGCTACACCTTC	CASSLGRDTNYGYTF
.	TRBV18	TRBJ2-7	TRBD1	TGTGCCAGCTCACCAATAGCACAGGGGCCCGAGCAGTACTTC	CASSPIAQGPEQYF
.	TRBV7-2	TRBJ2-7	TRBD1	TGTGCCAGCAGCCCGGGACAGGGGAACGAGCAGTACTTC	CASSPGQGNEQYF
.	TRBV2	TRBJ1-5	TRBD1	TGTGCCAGCAGTGCCAGGGGGGATCAGCCCCAGCATTTT	CASSARGDQPQHF